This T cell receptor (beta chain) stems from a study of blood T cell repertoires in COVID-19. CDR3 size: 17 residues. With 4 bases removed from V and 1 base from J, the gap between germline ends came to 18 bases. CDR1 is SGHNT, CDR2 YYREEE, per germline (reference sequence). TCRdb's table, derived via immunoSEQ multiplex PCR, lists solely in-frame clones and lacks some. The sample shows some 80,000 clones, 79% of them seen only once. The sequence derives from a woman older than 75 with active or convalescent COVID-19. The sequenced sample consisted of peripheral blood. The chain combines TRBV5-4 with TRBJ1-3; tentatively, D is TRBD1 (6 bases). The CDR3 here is CASSSQGRGMSGNTIYF. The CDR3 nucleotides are TGTGCCAGCAGCAGCCAGGGGCGGGGGATGTCTGGAAACACCATATATTTT.